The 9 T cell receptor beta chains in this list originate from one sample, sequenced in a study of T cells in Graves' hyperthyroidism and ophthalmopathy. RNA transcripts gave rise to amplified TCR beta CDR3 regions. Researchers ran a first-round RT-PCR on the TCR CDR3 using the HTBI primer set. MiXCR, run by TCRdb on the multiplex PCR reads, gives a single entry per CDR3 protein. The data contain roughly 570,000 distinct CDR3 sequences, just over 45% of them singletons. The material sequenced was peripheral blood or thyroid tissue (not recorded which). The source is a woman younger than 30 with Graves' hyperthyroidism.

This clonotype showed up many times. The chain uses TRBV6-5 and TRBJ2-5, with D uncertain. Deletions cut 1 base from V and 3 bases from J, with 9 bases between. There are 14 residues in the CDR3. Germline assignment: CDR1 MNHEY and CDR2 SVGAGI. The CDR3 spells CASSYFDSKETQYF. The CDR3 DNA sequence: TGTGCCAGCAGTTACTTTGACTCAAAAGAGACCCAGTACTTC.

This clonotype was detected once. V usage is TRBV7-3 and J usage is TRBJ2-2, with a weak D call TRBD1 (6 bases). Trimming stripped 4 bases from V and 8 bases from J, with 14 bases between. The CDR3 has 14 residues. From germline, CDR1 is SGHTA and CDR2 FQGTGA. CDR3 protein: CASSWTASSGELFF. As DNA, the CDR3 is TGTGCCAGCAGCTGGACAGCTTCGTCAGGGGAGCTGTTTTTT.

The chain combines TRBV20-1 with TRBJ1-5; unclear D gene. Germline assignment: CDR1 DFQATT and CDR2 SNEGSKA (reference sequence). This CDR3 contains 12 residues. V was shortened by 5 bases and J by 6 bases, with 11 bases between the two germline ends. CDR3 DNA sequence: TGCAGTGCTCTTGGGGAGGTTCAGCCCCAGCATTTT. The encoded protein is CSALGEVQPQHF.

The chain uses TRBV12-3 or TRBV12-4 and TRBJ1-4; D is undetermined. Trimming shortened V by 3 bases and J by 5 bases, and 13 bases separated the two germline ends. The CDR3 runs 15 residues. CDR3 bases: TGTGCCAGCAGTTTCGTGGGAAAGTACAATGAAAAACTGTTTTTT. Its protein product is CASSFVGKYNEKLFF.

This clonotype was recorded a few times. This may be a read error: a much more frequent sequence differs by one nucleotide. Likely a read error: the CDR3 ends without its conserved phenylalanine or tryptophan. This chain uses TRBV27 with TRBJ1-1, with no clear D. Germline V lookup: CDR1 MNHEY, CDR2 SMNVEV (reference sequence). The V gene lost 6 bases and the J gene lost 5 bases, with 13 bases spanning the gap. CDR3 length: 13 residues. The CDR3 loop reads CASSPNLGTEAFL. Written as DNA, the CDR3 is TGTGCCAGCAGCCCAAACTTAGGGACTGAAGCTTTCCTT.

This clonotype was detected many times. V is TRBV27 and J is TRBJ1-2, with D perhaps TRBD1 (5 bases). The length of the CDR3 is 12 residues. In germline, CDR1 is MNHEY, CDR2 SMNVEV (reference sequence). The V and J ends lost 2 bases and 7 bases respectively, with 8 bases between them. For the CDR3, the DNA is TGTGCCAGCAGTTTAGTCAGGGTTGGCTACACCTTC. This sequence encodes CASSLVRVGYTF.

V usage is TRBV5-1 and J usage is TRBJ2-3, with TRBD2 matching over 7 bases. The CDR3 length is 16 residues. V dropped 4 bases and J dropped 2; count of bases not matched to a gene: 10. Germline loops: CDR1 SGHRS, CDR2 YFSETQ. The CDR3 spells CASSPGTTLTTDTQYF. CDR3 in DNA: TGCGCCAGCAGCCCCGGGACTACCCTTACCACAGATACGCAGTATTTT.

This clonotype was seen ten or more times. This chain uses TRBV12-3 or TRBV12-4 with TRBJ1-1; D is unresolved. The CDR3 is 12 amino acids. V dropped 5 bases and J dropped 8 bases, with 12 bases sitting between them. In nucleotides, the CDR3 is TGTGCCAGCAGTCGTGCCGGGATCGAAGCTTTCTTT. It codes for CASSRAGIEAFF.

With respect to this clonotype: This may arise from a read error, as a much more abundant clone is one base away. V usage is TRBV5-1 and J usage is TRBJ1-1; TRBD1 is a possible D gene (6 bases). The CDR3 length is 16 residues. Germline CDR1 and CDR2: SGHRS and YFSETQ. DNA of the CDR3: TGCGCCAGCAGCTTGGTTCCCAGGGGTCGGGGCACTGAAGCTTCCTTT. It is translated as CASSLVPRGRGTEASF.